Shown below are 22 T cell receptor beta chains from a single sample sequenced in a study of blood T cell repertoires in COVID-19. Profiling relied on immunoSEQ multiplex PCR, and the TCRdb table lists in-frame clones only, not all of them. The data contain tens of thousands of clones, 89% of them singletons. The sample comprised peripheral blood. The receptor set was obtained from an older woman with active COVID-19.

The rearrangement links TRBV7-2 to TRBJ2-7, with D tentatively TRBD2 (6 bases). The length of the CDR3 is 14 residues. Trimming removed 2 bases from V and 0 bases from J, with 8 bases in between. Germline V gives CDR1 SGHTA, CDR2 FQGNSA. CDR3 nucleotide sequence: TGTGCCAGCAGCTTAAGCGGGTTCTCCTACGAGCAGTACTTC. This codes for CASSLSGFSYEQYF.

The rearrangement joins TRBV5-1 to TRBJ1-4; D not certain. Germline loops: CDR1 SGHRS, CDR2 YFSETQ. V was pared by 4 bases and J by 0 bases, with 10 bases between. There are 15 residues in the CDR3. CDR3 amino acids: CASSPDGATNEKLFF. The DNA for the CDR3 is TGCGCCAGCAGCCCAGACGGAGCAACTAATGAAAAACTGTTTTTT. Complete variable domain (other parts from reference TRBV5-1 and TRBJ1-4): KAGVTQTPRYLIKTRGQQVTLSCSPISGHRSVSWYQQTPGQGLQFLFEYFSETQRNKGNFPGRFSGRQFSNSRSEMNVSTLELGDSALYLCASSPDGATNEKLFFGSGTQLSVL.

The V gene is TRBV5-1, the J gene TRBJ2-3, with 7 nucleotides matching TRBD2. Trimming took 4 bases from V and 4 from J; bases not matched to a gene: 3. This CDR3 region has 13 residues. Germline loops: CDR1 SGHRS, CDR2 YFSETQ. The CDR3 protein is CASSAGLADTQYF. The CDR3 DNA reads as TGCGCCAGCAGCGCTGGACTAGCAGATACGCAGTATTTT.

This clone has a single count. The CDR3 loop is CASSSPRRGSTDTQYF. The CDR3 nucleotides are TGTGCCAGCAGTTCCCCCCGTCGGGGTAGCACAGATACGCAGTATTTT. The rearrangement joins TRBV6-2 or TRBV6-3 to TRBJ2-3; tentative D call: TRBD2 (5 bases). Germline loops: CDR1 MNHEY, CDR2 SVGEGT. The CDR3 covers 16 residues. The ends were cut back, 4 bases at V and 0 bases at J, with 14 bases in the middle.

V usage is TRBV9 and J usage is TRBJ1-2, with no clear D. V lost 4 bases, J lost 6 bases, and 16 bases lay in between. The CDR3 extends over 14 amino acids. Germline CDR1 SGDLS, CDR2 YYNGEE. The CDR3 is CASSLSEGGDGYTF. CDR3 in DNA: TGTGCCAGCAGCCTCTCGGAAGGAGGAGATGGCTACACCTTC.

The CDR3 nucleotides read TGTGCCAGCAGCCGATTGGGGGGGCTCGGGACTGAAGCTTTCTTT. It encodes CASSRLGGLGTEAFF. The chain carries TRBV3-1 (or the pseudogene TRBV3-2) and TRBJ1-1; a possible D gene is TRBD1 (6 bases). The CDR3 covers 15 residues. The germline V gene has CDR1 LGHDT and CDR2 YNNKEL (reference sequence). V gave up 4 bases and J gave up 5 bases, with 17 bases separating them.

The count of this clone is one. The CDR3 reads CASSFQLRQPGNTIYF. CDR3 DNA: TGTGCCAGCAGCTTTCAACTCAGGCAGCCCGGAAACACCATATATTTT. The chain links TRBV7-8 to TRBJ1-3; D call uncertain. The CDR3 loop spans 16 amino acids. With 3 bases removed from V and 4 bases from J, the gap between germline ends came to 16 bases. CDR1 SGHVS and CDR2 FQNEAQ come from the germline V gene.

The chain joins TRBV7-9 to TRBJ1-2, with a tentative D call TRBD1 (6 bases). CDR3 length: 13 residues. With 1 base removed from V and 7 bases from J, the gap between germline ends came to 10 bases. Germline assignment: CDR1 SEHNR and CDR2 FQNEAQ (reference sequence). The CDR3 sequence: CASSLGSGAGYTF. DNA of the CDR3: TGTGCCAGCAGCTTAGGGTCAGGGGCTGGCTACACCTTC.

The CDR3 protein is CASSQPGGYTF. Here the CDR3 DNA reads TGTGCCAGCAGCCAACCGGGGGGCTACACCTTC. The V gene is TRBV3-1 (or the pseudogene TRBV3-2), the J gene TRBJ1-2; no firm D call. Germline V CDR1 and CDR2: LGHDT, YNNKEL (reference sequence). The V end lost 2 bases, the J end lost 8 bases, and 6 bases lay between the germline ends. The CDR3 contains 11 residues.

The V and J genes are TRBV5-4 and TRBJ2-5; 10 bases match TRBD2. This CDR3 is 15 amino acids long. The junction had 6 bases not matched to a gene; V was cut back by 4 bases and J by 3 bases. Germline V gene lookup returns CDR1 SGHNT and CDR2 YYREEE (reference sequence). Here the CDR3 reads CASSLSGGLKETQYF. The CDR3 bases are TGTGCCAGCAGCCTTAGCGGGGGGCTGAAAGAGACCCAGTACTTC.

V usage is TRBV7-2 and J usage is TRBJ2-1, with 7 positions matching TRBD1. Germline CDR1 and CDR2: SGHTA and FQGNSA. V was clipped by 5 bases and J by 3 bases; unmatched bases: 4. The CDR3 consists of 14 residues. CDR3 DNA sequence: TGTGCCAGCAGCCTTCACAGGGGCTACAATGAGCAGTTCTTC. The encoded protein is CASSLHRGYNEQFF.

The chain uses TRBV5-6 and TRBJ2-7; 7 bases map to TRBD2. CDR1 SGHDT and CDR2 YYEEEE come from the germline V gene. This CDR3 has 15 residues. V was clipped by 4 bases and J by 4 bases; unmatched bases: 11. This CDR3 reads CASSRGDFLAYEQYF. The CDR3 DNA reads TGTGCCAGCAGCCGGGGGGACTTTCTTGCGTACGAGCAGTACTTC.

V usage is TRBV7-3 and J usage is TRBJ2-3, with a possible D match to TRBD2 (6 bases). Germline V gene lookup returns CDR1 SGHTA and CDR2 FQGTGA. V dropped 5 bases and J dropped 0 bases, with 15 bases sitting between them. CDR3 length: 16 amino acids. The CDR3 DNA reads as TGTGCCAGCAGCGTCGGGAGCGACTCAAGCACAGATACGCAGTATTTT. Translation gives CASSVGSDSSTDTQYF.

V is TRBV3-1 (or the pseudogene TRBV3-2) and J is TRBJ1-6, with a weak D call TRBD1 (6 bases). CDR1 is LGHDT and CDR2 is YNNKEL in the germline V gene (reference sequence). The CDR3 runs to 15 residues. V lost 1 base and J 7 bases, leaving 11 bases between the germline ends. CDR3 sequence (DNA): TGTGCCAGCAGCCAAGTGGGGGCGACGAATTCACCCCTCCACTTT. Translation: CASSQVGATNSPLHF.

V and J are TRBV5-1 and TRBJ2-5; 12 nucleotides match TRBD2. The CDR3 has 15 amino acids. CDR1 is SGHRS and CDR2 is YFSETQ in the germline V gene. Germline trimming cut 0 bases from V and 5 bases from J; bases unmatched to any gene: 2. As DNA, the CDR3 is TGCGCCAGCAGCTTGGGACTAGCGGGGGATGAGACCCAGTACTTC. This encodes CASSLGLAGDETQYF.

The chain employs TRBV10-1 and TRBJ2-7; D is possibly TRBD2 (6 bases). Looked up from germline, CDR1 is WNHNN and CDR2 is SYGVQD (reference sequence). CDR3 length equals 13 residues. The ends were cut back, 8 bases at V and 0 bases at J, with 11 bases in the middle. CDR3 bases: TGCGCCAGCCCCGGGGGAAGCTCCTACGAGCAGTACTTC. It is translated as CASPGGSSYEQYF.

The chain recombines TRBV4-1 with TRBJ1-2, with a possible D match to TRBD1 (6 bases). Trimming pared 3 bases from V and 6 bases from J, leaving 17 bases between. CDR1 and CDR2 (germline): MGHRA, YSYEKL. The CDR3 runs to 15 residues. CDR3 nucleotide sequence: TGCGCCAGCAGCCAGCAGACAGGAGAGTCTGATGGCTACACCTTC. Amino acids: CASSQQTGESDGYTF.

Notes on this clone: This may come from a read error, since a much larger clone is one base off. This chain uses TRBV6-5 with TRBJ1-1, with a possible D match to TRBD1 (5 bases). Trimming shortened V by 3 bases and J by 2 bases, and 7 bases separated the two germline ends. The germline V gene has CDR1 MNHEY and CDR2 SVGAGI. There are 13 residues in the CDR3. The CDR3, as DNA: TGTGCCAGCAGTTATAGGGGTAACACTGAAGCTTTCTTT. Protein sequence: CASSYRGNTEAFF.

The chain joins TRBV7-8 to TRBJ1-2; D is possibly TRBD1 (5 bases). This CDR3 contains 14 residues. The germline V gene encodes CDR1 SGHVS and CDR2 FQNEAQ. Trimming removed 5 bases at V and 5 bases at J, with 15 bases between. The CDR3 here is CASSNVIDSYGYTF. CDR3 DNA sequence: TGTGCCAGCAGCAACGTGATAGACAGTTATGGCTACACCTTC.

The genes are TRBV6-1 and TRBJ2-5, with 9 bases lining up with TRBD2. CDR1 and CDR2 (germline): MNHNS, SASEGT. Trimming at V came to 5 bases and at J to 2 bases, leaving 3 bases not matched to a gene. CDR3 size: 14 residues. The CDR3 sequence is CASSFAGGQETQYF. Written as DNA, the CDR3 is TGTGCCAGCAGTTTTGCGGGGGGGCAAGAGACCCAGTACTTC.

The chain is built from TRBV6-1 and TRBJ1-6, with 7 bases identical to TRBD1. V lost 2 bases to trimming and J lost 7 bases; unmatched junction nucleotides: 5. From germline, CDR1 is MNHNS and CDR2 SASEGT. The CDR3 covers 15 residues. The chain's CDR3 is CASSERRGPNSPLHF. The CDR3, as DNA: TGTGCCAGCAGTGAACGTAGGGGGCCCAATTCACCCCTCCACTTT.

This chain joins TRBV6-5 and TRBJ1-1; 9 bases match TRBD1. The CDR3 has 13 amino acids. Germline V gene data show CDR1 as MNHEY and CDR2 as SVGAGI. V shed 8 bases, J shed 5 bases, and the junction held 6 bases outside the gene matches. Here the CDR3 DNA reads TGTGCCAGCCAGGGACAGGGAGTGACTGAAGCTTTCTTT. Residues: CASQGQGVTEAFF.